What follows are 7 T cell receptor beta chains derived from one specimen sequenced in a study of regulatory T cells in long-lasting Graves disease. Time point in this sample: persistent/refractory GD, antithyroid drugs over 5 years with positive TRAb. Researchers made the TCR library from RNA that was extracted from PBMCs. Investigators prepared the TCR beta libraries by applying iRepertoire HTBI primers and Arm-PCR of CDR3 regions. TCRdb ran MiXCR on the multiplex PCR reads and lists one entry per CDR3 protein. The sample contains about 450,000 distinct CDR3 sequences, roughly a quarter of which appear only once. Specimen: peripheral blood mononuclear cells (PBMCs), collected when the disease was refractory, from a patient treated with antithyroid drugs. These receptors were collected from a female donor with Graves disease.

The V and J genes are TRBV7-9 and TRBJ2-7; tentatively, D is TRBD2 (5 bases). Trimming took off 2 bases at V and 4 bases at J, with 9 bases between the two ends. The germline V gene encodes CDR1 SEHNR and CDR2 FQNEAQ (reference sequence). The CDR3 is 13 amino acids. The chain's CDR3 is CASSLRGKYEQYF. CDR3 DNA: TGTGCCAGCAGCTTACGAGGGAAGTACGAGCAGTACTTC.

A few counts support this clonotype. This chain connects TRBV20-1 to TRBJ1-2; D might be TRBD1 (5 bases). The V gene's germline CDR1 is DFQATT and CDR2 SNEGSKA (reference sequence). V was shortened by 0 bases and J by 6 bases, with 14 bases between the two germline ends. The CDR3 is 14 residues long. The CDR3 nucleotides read TGCAGTGCTAGAGATTTGGAGGGGAAACATGGCTACACCTTC. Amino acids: CSARDLEGKHGYTF.

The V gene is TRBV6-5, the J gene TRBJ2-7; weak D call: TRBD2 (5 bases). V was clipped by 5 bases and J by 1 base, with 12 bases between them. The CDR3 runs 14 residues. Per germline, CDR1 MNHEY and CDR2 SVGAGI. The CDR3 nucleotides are TGTGCCAGCAGTCGCTCGAGCGGATCCTACGAGCAGTACTTC. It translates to CASSRSSGSYEQYF.

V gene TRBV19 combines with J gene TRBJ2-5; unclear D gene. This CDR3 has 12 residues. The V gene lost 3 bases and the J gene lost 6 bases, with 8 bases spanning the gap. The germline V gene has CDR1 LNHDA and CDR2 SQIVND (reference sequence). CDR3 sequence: CASSMERKTQYF. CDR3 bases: TGTGCCAGTAGTATGGAGAGAAAGACCCAGTACTTC.

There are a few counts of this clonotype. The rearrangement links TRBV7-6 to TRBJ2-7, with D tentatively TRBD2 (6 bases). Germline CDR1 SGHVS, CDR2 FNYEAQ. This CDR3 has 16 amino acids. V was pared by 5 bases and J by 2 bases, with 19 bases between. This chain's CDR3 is CASSPWGAGFPYEQYF. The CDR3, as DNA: TGTGCCAGCAGCCCATGGGGAGCGGGCTTTCCCTACGAGCAGTACTTC.

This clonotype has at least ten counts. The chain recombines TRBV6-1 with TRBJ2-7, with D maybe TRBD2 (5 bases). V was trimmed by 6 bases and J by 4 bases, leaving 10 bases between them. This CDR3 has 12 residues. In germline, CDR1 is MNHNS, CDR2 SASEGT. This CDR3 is CASSGPGYEQYF. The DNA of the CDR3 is TGTGCCAGCAGCGGACCGGGGTACGAGCAGTACTTC.

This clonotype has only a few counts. CDR3 coding DNA: TGTGCCAGCAGCTTAGGGGTTGGGGGGAATCAGCCCCAGCATTTT. Its protein product is CASSLGVGGNQPQHF. The rearrangement uses TRBV7-2 and TRBJ1-5; maybe TRBD1 (5 bases). The germline CDR1 and CDR2 sequences are SGHTA and FQGNSA. Between the trimmed V and J ends, which lost 1 base and 4 bases, there was a span of 11 bases. The CDR3 is made up of 15 amino acids.